The present T cell receptor (beta chain) was sequenced within a study of T cell responses to AZD1222 COVID-19 vaccine. Worth noting for this clone: What it recognizes is unknown.

Assay: immunoSEQ multiplex PCR; the TCRdb copy retains only in-frame clones and omits some. The sample carries 130,000 to 150,000 clones, 88% recorded once. Study observations and caveats: Donors, mostly white British, included more females; clonal diversity was possibly underestimated. Vaccine-associated CD4 TCRs spanned spike, dominant at 160-218 and 743-854.

The germline CDR1 and CDR2 sequences are KGHDR and SFDVKD. Trimming shortened V by 5 bases and J by 3 bases, and 12 bases separated the two germline ends. This CDR3 has 15 residues. This chain connects TRBV24-1 to TRBJ2-2; tentatively, D is TRBD2 (5 bases). The TCR originated in an adult who received the MenACWY meningococcal vaccine as a control. The sample was peripheral blood, taken 28 days after the second dose of the MenACWY control vaccine. CDR3 nucleotides: TGTGCCACCAGTGTAGGGAGCTTGGACACCGGGGAGCTGTTTTTT. Protein sequence: CATSVGSLDTGELFF.